These T cell receptor beta chains were read from a single sample in a study of beta chain features in type 1 diabetes. Only in-frame clones appear in the TCRdb table, and some are missing; sequencing was by immunoSEQ multiplex PCR. The data show hundreds of thousands of clones, 15% to 19% seen once. The sample consisted of naive CD4+ T cells from blood. These receptors were obtained from a man aged 18 to 30 in good health. The CDR3 runs from the conserved cysteine through the conserved F or W. Fields, in order: V gene, clone size, D gene, J gene, CDR3 DNA, CDR3 protein. A D gene is named only where the DNA matches it firmly. The size of a clone is reported for some rows only, either as once, few or many, or as a class for expanded clones.

v_call: TRBV19; clone_size: -; d_call: TRBD1; j_call: TRBJ1-5; cdr3_nt: TGTGCCAGTAGTGCCCGGGACAGGGGCTCTCAGCCCCAGCATTTT; cdr3_aa: CASSARDRGSQPQHF
v_call: TRBV5-1; clone_size: few; d_call: -; j_call: TRBJ1-1; cdr3_nt: TGCGCCAGCAGCGGCGCCGACTGGCGCAACACTGAAGCTTTCTTT; cdr3_aa: CASSGADWRNTEAFF
v_call: TRBV21-1; clone_size: few; d_call: -; j_call: TRBJ2-7; cdr3_nt: TGTGCCAGCCTTAGAACACCCGATTTCGTTTACGAGCAGTACTTC; cdr3_aa: CASLRTPDFVYEQYF
v_call: TRBV9; clone_size: -; d_call: -; j_call: TRBJ1-2; cdr3_nt: TGTGCCAGCAGCCTAATGTCGGGGCAGCGCAATAACTATGGCTACACCTTC; cdr3_aa: CASSLMSGQRNNYGYTF
v_call: TRBV2; clone_size: -; d_call: -; j_call: TRBJ1-1; cdr3_nt: TGTGCCAGCAGCGCCGCCTGGAACACTGAAGCTTTCTTT; cdr3_aa: CASSAAWNTEAFF
v_call: TRBV7-7; clone_size: -; d_call: TRBD2; j_call: TRBJ2-3; cdr3_nt: TGTGCCAGCAGCCTTAGCGGGTTAGGCACAGATACGCAGTATTTT; cdr3_aa: CASSLSGLGTDTQYF
v_call: TRBV14; clone_size: few; d_call: -; j_call: TRBJ1-1; cdr3_nt: TGTGCCAGCAGCCCGGAGCTGGGACTGGGGGCTTTCTTT; cdr3_aa: CASSPELGLGAFF
v_call: TRBV5-5; clone_size: -; d_call: -; j_call: TRBJ2-1; cdr3_nt: TGTGCCAGCAGCTTGGAAGGGATCATGTCATCCTACAATGAGCAGTTCTTC; cdr3_aa: CASSLEGIMSSYNEQFF
v_call: TRBV5-1; clone_size: -; d_call: -; j_call: TRBJ2-7; cdr3_nt: TGCGCCAGCAGCGCGGGACAGAGCTCCTACGAGCAGTACTTC; cdr3_aa: CASSAGQSSYEQYF
v_call: TRBV9; clone_size: once; d_call: -; j_call: TRBJ1-5; cdr3_nt: TGTGCCAGCAGCGCAGATAGTGGGACGAGGCCAGCGCCCCAGCATTTT; cdr3_aa: CASSADSGTRPAPQHF
v_call: TRBV5-1; clone_size: few; d_call: -; j_call: TRBJ1-6; cdr3_nt: TGCGCCAGCAGCTTCGGTAGGTCACCCCTCCACTTT; cdr3_aa: CASSFGRSPLHF
v_call: TRBV27; clone_size: -; d_call: TRBD1; j_call: TRBJ1-2; cdr3_nt: TGTGCCAGCAGTTTATTATCCGTGGGACAGGGCTCCTATGGCTACACCTTC; cdr3_aa: CASSLLSVGQGSYGYTF
v_call: TRBV7-2; clone_size: -; d_call: TRBD2; j_call: TRBJ2-3; cdr3_nt: TGTGCCAGCAGCCCTCGGACTAGCGGGAGCACAGATACGCAGTATTTT; cdr3_aa: CASSPRTSGSTDTQYF
v_call: TRBV19; clone_size: -; d_call: TRBD1; j_call: TRBJ1-2; cdr3_nt: TGTGCCAGTTCCGGGACAGGGGCCGGCTATGGCTACACCTTC; cdr3_aa: CASSGTGAGYGYTF
v_call: TRBV9; clone_size: -; d_call: -; j_call: TRBJ2-3; cdr3_nt: TGTGCCAGCAGCCCGGACTGGAACACAGATACGCAGTATTTT; cdr3_aa: CASSPDWNTDTQYF
v_call: TRBV7-2; clone_size: -; d_call: -; j_call: TRBJ1-4; cdr3_nt: TGTGCCAGCAGCTTAGCGGGAAAACTGTTTTTT; cdr3_aa: CASSLAGKLFF
v_call: TRBV7-3; clone_size: -; d_call: TRBD2; j_call: TRBJ2-3; cdr3_nt: TGTGCCAGCAGCCCCCGACTAGCGGGACGCACAGATACGCAGTATTTT; cdr3_aa: CASSPRLAGRTDTQYF
v_call: TRBV4-2; clone_size: few; d_call: -; j_call: TRBJ1-1; cdr3_nt: TGTGCCAGCAGCCAGGGGATCCTCTCCGTGAACACTGAAGCTTTCTTT; cdr3_aa: CASSQGILSVNTEAFF
v_call: TRBV6-5; clone_size: -; d_call: -; j_call: TRBJ1-6; cdr3_nt: TGTGCCAGCAGCCCCCCCCAGGGGAACAATTCACCCCTCCACTTT; cdr3_aa: CASSPPQGNNSPLHF
v_call: TRBV5-1; clone_size: few; d_call: -; j_call: TRBJ2-2; cdr3_nt: TGCGCCAGCAAGGTTGGGATTATGAACACCGGGGAGCTGTTTTTT; cdr3_aa: CASKVGIMNTGELFF
v_call: TRBV10-3; clone_size: few; d_call: -; j_call: TRBJ2-5; cdr3_nt: TGTGCCATCACCTGGGGACCTGTCCCTCGAGGAGAGACCCAGTACTTC; cdr3_aa: CAITWGPVPRGETQYF
v_call: TRBV11-1; clone_size: few; d_call: -; j_call: TRBJ2-3; cdr3_nt: TGTGCCAGCAGTCTTCCGGGCTTTGGGGGACCAGATACGCAGTATTTT; cdr3_aa: CASSLPGFGGPDTQYF
v_call: TRBV7-2; clone_size: -; d_call: -; j_call: TRBJ2-5; cdr3_nt: TGTGCCAGCAGTCACCGGACGGCAGAGACCCAGTACTTC; cdr3_aa: CASSHRTAETQYF
v_call: TRBV18; clone_size: -; d_call: -; j_call: TRBJ1-2; cdr3_nt: TGTGCCAGCTCACCATGGCAGGACGGATATGGCTACACCTTC; cdr3_aa: CASSPWQDGYGYTF
v_call: TRBV5-1; clone_size: few; d_call: -; j_call: TRBJ2-7; cdr3_nt: TGCGCCAGCAGCTTGGCCCTGGGGCGCTCCTACGAGCAGTACTTC; cdr3_aa: CASSLALGRSYEQYF
v_call: TRBV7-3; clone_size: -; d_call: -; j_call: TRBJ2-5; cdr3_nt: TGTGCCAGCAGCTTAACGAGGGCCCAAGAGAAGGCCCAGTACTTC; cdr3_aa: CASSLTRAQEKAQYF
v_call: TRBV5-4; clone_size: -; d_call: TRBD1; j_call: TRBJ2-7; cdr3_nt: TGTGCCAGCAGGAAACCGGGACAGGGGGCGGGAGAGCAGTACTTC; cdr3_aa: CASRKPGQGAGEQYF
v_call: TRBV11-2; clone_size: -; d_call: -; j_call: TRBJ2-3; cdr3_nt: TGTGCCAGCAGCTTAGATCGGTGGGACCCAGGCCCAGATACGCAGTATTTT; cdr3_aa: CASSLDRWDPGPDTQYF
v_call: TRBV5-1; clone_size: few; d_call: -; j_call: TRBJ2-3; cdr3_nt: TGCGCCAGCAGCTTGGCCAAAGGAATCGGCACAGATACGCAGTATTTT; cdr3_aa: CASSLAKGIGTDTQYF
v_call: TRBV5-6; clone_size: -; d_call: -; j_call: TRBJ2-4; cdr3_nt: TGTGCCAGCAACAAACGGCTAGCCAAAAACATTCAGTACTTC; cdr3_aa: CASNKRLAKNIQYF
v_call: TRBV9; clone_size: few; d_call: -; j_call: TRBJ1-2; cdr3_nt: TGTGCCAGCAGCCTCAACCCGGACAGAGCTAACTATGGCTACACCTTC; cdr3_aa: CASSLNPDRANYGYTF
v_call: TRBV25-1; clone_size: few; d_call: -; j_call: TRBJ1-2; cdr3_nt: TGTGCCAGCAGTGAATTGGGGGACACTACTTGGTATGGCTACACCTTC; cdr3_aa: CASSELGDTTWYGYTF
v_call: TRBV20-1; clone_size: -; d_call: -; j_call: TRBJ1-2; cdr3_nt: TGCAGTGCAAGAGTGACCTATGGCTACACCTTC; cdr3_aa: CSARVTYGYTF
v_call: TRBV18; clone_size: -; d_call: -; j_call: TRBJ1-1; cdr3_nt: TGTGCCAGCTCACCTTCGGGGAGAAACACTGAAGCTTTCTTT; cdr3_aa: CASSPSGRNTEAFF
v_call: TRBV18; clone_size: -; d_call: TRBD2; j_call: TRBJ2-5; cdr3_nt: TGTGCCAGCTCACCAGCGGGGGGGCCTGGGGCCCAGTACTTC; cdr3_aa: CASSPAGGPGAQYF
v_call: TRBV5-6; clone_size: -; d_call: -; j_call: TRBJ2-7; cdr3_nt: TGTGCCAGCAGCCGCGAATTATACGAGCAGTACTTC; cdr3_aa: CASSRELYEQYF
v_call: TRBV2; clone_size: -; d_call: TRBD2; j_call: TRBJ2-5; cdr3_nt: TGTGCCAGCAGTTCGACTAGCGGTGCGGGGGAGACCCAGTACTTC; cdr3_aa: CASSSTSGAGETQYF
v_call: TRBV28; clone_size: few; d_call: TRBD2; j_call: TRBJ2-7; cdr3_nt: TGTGCCAGCAGTTCCCTTGGGACTAGTCTCCACTCCTACGAGCAGTACTTC; cdr3_aa: CASSSLGTSLHSYEQYF
v_call: TRBV15; clone_size: few; d_call: -; j_call: TRBJ2-2; cdr3_nt: TGTGCCACCAGCAGTCGTCCCGGCACCGGGGAGCTGTTTTTT; cdr3_aa: CATSSRPGTGELFF
v_call: TRBV29-1; clone_size: -; d_call: -; j_call: TRBJ2-2; cdr3_nt: TGCAGCGTTGGCAATAAGGAGACAGCGAACACCGGGGAGCTGTTTTTT; cdr3_aa: CSVGNKETANTGELFF